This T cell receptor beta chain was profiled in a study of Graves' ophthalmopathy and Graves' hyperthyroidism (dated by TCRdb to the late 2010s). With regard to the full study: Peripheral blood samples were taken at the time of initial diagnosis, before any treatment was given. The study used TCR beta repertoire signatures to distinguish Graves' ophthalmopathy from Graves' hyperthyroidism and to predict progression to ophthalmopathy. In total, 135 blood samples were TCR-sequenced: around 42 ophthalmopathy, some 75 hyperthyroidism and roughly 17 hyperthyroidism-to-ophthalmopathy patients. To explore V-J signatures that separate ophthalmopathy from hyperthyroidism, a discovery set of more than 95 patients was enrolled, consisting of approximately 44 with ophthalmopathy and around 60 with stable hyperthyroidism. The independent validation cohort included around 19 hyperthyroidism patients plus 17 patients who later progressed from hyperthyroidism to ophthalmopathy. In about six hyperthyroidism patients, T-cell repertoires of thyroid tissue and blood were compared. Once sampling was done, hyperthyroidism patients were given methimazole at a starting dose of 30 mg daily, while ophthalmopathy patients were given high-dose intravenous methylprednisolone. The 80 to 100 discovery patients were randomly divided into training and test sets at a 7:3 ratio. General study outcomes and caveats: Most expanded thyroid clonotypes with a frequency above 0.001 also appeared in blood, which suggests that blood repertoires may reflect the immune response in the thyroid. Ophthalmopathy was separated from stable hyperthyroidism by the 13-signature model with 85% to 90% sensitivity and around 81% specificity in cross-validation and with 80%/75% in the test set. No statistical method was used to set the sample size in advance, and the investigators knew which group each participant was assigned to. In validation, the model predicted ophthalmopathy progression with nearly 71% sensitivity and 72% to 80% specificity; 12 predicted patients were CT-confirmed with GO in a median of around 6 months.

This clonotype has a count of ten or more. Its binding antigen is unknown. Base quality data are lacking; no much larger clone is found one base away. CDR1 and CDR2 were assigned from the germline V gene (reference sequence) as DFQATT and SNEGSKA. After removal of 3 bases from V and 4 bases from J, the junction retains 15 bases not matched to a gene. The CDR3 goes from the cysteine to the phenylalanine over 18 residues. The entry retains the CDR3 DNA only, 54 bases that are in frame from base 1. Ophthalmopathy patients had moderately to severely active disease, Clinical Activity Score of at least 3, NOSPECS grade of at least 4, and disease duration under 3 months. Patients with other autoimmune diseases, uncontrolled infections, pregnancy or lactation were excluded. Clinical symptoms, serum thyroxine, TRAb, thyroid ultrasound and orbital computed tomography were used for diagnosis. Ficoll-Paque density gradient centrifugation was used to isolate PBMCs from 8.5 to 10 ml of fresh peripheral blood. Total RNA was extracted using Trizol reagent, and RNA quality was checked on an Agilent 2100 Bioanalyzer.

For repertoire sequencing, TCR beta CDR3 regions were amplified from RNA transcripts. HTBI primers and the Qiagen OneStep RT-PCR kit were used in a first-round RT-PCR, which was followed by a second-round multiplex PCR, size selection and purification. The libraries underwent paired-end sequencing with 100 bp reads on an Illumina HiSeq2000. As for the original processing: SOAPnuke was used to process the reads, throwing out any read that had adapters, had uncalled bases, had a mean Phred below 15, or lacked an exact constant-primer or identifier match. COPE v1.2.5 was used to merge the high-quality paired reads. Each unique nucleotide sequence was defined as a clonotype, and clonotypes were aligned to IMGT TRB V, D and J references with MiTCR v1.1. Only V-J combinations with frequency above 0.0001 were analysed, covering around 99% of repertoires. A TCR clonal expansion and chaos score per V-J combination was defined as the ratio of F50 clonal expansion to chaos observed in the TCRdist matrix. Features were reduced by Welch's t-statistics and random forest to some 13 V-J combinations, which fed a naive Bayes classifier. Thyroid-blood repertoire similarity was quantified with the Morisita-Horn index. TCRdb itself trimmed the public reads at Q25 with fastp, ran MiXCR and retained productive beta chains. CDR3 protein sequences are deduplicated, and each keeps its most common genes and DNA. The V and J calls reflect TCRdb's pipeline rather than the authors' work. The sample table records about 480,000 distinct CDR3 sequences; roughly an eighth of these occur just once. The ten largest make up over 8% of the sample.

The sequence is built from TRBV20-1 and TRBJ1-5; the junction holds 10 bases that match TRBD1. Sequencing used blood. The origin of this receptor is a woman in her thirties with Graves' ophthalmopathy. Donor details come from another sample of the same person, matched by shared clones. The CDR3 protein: CSASRQGAGIIRNQPQHF. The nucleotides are TGCAGTGCTAGTCGACAGGGGGCTGGAATAATAAGGAATCAGCCCCAGCATTTT.